These 12 T cell receptor beta chains share one sample of origin, sequenced in a study of response to subunit inactivated influenza vaccine (dated 2018 in TCRdb). Libraries were made using RT-PCR. The listed sequencing device is Illumina HiSeq 2500. TCRdb trimmed public reads at Q25 via fastp, called clones via MiXCR and kept in-frame beta chains. Entries that share a CDR3 protein sequence are merged under the most common genes and DNA. The sample yields 490,000 or so distinct CDR3 sequences; 6% to 9% were counted once. Over 10% of the sample rests with the top ten. The sample in question was PBMCs from blood, obtained less than 25 months after vaccination. The receptor source for this set is a man between 45 and 75 years old who received an inactivated influenza vaccine. Donor details come from another sample of the same person, matched by shared clones.

This clonotype was seen a few times. The chain has TRBV12-3 or TRBV12-4 and TRBJ2-7, with TRBD2 matching over 9 bases. The V and J ends lost 5 bases and 6 bases, in that order; junction bases with no gene match: 11. The CDR3 sequence is 15 residues long. This chain's CDR3 is CASSLSLAGYSEQYF. For the CDR3, the DNA is TGTGCCAGCAGTCTGTCGCTAGCGGGGTACTCCGAGCAGTACTTC.

Many counts were recorded for this clonotype. The chain combines TRBV5-8 with TRBJ1-5; D is unresolved. V shed 2 bases and J shed 0 bases, with 12 bases lying between them. The CDR3 loop spans 16 amino acids. Looked up from germline, CDR1 is SGHTS and CDR2 is YDEGEE. Here the CDR3 reads CASSFLSDYSNQPQHF. DNA of the CDR3: TGTGCCAGCAGCTTCCTTTCCGATTATAGCAATCAGCCCCAGCATTTT.

V usage is TRBV7-9 and J usage is TRBJ1-1; tentatively, D is TRBD1 (6 bases). Trimming took 5 bases from V and 4 from J, leaving 17 bases between them. CDR1 is SEHNR, CDR2 FQNEAQ, per germline (reference sequence). The CDR3 sequence is 15 residues long. The CDR3 nucleotides read TGTGCCAGCAGCCCTACAGGGTATGGGGGCACTGAAGCTTTCTTT. Translating gives CASSPTGYGGTEAFF. The full variable domain, completed using reference TRBV7-9 and TRBJ1-1, is DTGVSQNPRHKITKRGQNVTFRCDPISEHNRLYWYRQTLGQGPEFLTYFQNEAQLEKSRLLSDRFSAERPKGSFSTLEIQRTEQGDSAMYLCASSPTGYGGTEAFFGQGTRLTVV.

In its sample, this clonotype was seen a few times. The chain has TRBV3-1 and TRBJ2-7; 9 positions match TRBD2. Trimming removed 1 base from V and 5 bases from J; junction bases left unmatched: 12. The CDR3 covers 17 residues. In germline, CDR1 is LGHDT, CDR2 YNNKEL (reference sequence). The CDR3 is CASSQVGSSGGSDEQYF. CDR3 coding DNA: TGTGCCAGCAGCCAAGTGGGTTCGAGCGGGGGGTCGGACGAGCAGTACTTC.

The chain combines TRBV5-1 with TRBJ2-3; 12 bases match TRBD1. J gave up 5 bases and V 4 bases, and 5 bases lay outside the gene matches. The V gene's germline CDR1 is SGHRS and CDR2 YFSETQ. The CDR3 consists of 15 residues. This CDR3 is CASSVRDRGQDTQYF. CDR3 DNA sequence: TGCGCCAGCAGCGTCCGGGACAGGGGGCAAGATACGCAGTATTTT.

The genes are TRBV20-1 and TRBJ2-5, with 8 positions matching TRBD1. V shed 1 base, J shed 7 bases, and the junction held 11 bases outside the gene matches. The CDR3 is made up of 15 amino acids. Germline CDR1 reads DFQATT; CDR2 reads SNEGSKA (reference sequence). The CDR3 protein is CSARAGGPATGTQYF. The CDR3 DNA follows: TGCAGTGCTAGAGCAGGGGGCCCCGCAACGGGGACCCAGTACTTC.

This clonotype was observed a few times. The V gene is TRBV5-1, the J gene TRBJ1-1; TRBD1 might be the D (6 bases). CDR1 and CDR2 (germline): SGHRS, YFSETQ. V gave up 3 bases and J gave up 5 bases, with 17 bases separating them. This CDR3 contains 15 residues. DNA for the CDR3: TGCGCCAGCAGCTGGACAGAATCGCTGGGAACTGAAGCTTTCTTT. Translation: CASSWTESLGTEAFF.

This clonotype was detected a few times. This chain uses TRBV29-1 with TRBJ2-7; TRBD2 might be the D (6 bases). CDR1 and CDR2 from the germline V gene are SQVTM and ANQGSEA. The CDR3 is made up of 16 amino acids. Trimming stripped 3 bases from V and 4 bases from J, with 22 bases between. The CDR3 DNA reads TGCAGCGTTGAGACCCCGAGTAGCGGATACTCTTACGAGCAGTACTTC. It translates to CSVETPSSGYSYEQYF.

At least ten counts were recorded for this clonotype. This chain connects TRBV19 to TRBJ1-1; D gene unclear. This CDR3 comprises 14 residues. Per germline, CDR1 LNHDA and CDR2 SQIVND (reference sequence). Trimming removed 8 bases from V and 0 bases from J, with 13 bases in between. The CDR3 DNA reads as TGTGCCAGTCAATCTGGGGAGGTGAACACTGAAGCTTTCTTT. It yields the protein CASQSGEVNTEAFF. Full variable domain (remainder filled in from reference TRBV19 and TRBJ1-1): DGGITQSPKYLFRKEGQNVTLSCEQNLNHDAMYWYRQDPGQGLRLIYYSQIVNDFQKGDIAEGYSVSREKKESFPLTVTSAQKNPTAFYLCASQSGEVNTEAFFGQGTRLTVV.

This clonotype has more than one count but fewer than ten. The chain carries TRBV24-1 and TRBJ2-5, with D maybe TRBD2 (5 bases). CDR3 size: 12 residues. CDR1 is KGHDR, CDR2 SFDVKD, per germline. The V and J ends lost 9 bases and 5 bases respectively, with 12 bases between them. CDR3 sequence reads: CATEGYTETQYF. The CDR3 DNA reads as TGTGCCACCGAGGGTTACACGGAGACCCAGTACTTC.

The CDR3 protein is CASRKRGGQVDTQYF. For the CDR3, the DNA is TGTGCCAGCAGAAAGCGGGGAGGGCAGGTAGATACGCAGTATTTT. This sequence joins TRBV28 and TRBJ2-3, with 7 nucleotides matching TRBD2. The CDR3 runs 15 residues. Germline V gene data show CDR1 as MDHEN and CDR2 as SYDVKM. Trimming at V came to 6 bases and at J to 5 bases, leaving 11 bases not matched to a gene.

This clonotype was seen more than once but under ten times. The J gene is TRBJ1-3, the V gene TRBV11-2; D remains unclear. The CDR3 loop spans 17 amino acids. Deletions cut 5 bases from V and 0 bases from J, with 17 bases between. Germline CDR1 reads SGHAT; CDR2 reads FQNNGV. Here the CDR3 reads CASSETRILLSGNTIYF. The CDR3 nucleotides are TGTGCCAGCAGCGAGACTCGGATCTTACTCTCTGGAAACACCATATATTTT.